This is a list of T cell receptor beta chains from one sample in a study of cytomegalovirus exposure and HLA in healthy donors. Measured with immunoSEQ multiplex PCR; TCRdb has only the in-frame clones, and not every one. The data show roughly 140,000 clones, over 60% seen once. The sequenced sample consisted of PBMCs. Receptor source: a woman aged 30 to 39 in good health and CMV-seropositive. Both conserved end residues are part of each CDR3. Fields, in order: D gene, V gene, J gene, clone size, CDR3 protein, CDR3 DNA. The D gene is left open where the match is weak. Not every row has a clone size; where given, it reads once, few, many or a size class.

TRBD1	TRBV5-1	TRBJ1-2	NA	CASRHPETGGGLADGYTF	TGCGCCAGCAGACATCCCGAGACAGGGGGCGGACTCGCCGATGGCTACACCTTC
TRBD1	TRBV7-9	TRBJ1-2	NA	CASSLAGTGYGYTF	TGTGCCAGCAGCTTAGCAGGGACAGGGTATGGCTACACCTTC
TRBD2	TRBV2	TRBJ2-7	NA	CASSEWGRVVLEQYF	TGTGCCAGCAGTGAATGGGGGAGGGTTGTTCTCGAGCAGTACTTC
NA	TRBV2	TRBJ1-1	NA	CASRLFNTEAFF	TGTGCCAGCAGGTTATTTAACACTGAAGCTTTCTTT
NA	TRBV7-9	TRBJ2-6	NA	CASSSSAGANVLTF	TGTGCCAGCAGCTCCTCAGCTGGGGCCAACGTCCTGACTTTC
TRBD2	TRBV7-3	TRBJ2-1	NA	CASSLSGGGGSAQFF	TGTGCCAGCAGCTTATCCGGGGGGGGCGGTTCCGCGCAGTTCTTC
TRBD2	TRBV7-3	TRBJ2-1	NA	CASSRSSGLYNEQFF	TGTGCCAGCAGTCGATCTAGCGGACTATACAATGAGCAGTTCTTC
NA	TRBV5-1	TRBJ2-7	NA	CASSSDPGDLLSEQYF	TGCGCCAGCAGCTCGGATCCAGGGGACCTCCTCTCCGAGCAGTACTTC
TRBD1	TRBV19	TRBJ2-5	NA	CASSDRDRGGETQYF	TGTGCCAGTAGTGACCGGGACAGGGGCGGGGAGACCCAGTACTTC
NA	TRBV6-5	TRBJ1-5	NA	CASSYSAQGSQPQHF	TGTGCCAGCAGTTACTCGGCTCAGGGGTCTCAGCCCCAGCATTTT
TRBD2	TRBV5-1	TRBJ2-5	NA	CASSLLGLAGGETQYF	TGCGCCAGCAGCCTACTCGGACTAGCGGGGGGAGAGACCCAGTACTTC
TRBD2	TRBV5-5	TRBJ2-3	NA	CASSFLYGTSGRAGNTQYF	TGTGCCAGCAGCTTCCTTTACGGGACTAGCGGGAGGGCCGGAAATACGCAGTATTTT
TRBD1	TRBV18	TRBJ2-1	NA	CASSPPTGGRYEQFF	TGTGCCAGCTCACCACCGACAGGGGGGCGTTATGAGCAGTTCTTC
NA	TRBV4-1	TRBJ2-1	NA	CASSPLESASSYNEQFF	TGCGCCAGCAGCCCCCTCGAGAGCGCTAGCTCCTACAATGAGCAGTTCTTC
NA	TRBV6-1	TRBJ1-2	NA	CASSETEMWTPMDYGYTF	TGTGCCAGCAGTGAGACGGAGATGTGGACTCCGATGGACTATGGCTACACCTTC
NA	TRBV6-6	TRBJ2-3	few	CASSYISSTDTQYF	TGTGCCAGCAGTTACATCTCCAGCACAGATACGCAGTATTTT
TRBD2	TRBV4-1	TRBJ2-7	NA	CASSGVAGSYEQYF	TGCGCCAGCAGCGGAGTAGCGGGATCCTACGAGCAGTACTTC
NA	TRBV27	TRBJ1-5	NA	CASSFRSTATSVQPQHF	TGTGCCAGCAGTTTTAGGTCCACAGCTACGTCCGTTCAGCCCCAGCATTTT
TRBD1	TRBV2	TRBJ2-1	NA	CASSGARGPYNEQFF	TGTGCCAGCAGTGGGGCGAGGGGGCCCTACAATGAGCAGTTCTTC
NA	TRBV6-5	TRBJ1-5	NA	CASSYSAASNQPQHF	TGTGCCAGCAGTTACTCTGCGGCAAGCAATCAGCCCCAGCATTTT
TRBD1	TRBV6-1	TRBJ2-3	few	CASSGGQQSTDTQYF	TGTGCCAGCAGTGGGGGACAGCAAAGCACAGATACGCAGTATTTT
TRBD1	TRBV30	TRBJ2-7	NA	CAWAQGDPYEQYF	TGTGCCTGGGCCCAGGGGGATCCCTACGAGCAGTACTTC